The 4 T cell receptor beta chains listed next were all sequenced from one sample in a study of T cell responses to AZD1222 COVID-19 vaccine. The table came from immunoSEQ multiplex PCR; TCRdb's copy has only in-frame clones and leaves some out. The table records 95,000 to 150,000 clones, approximately 90% of them present only once. The input for sequencing was peripheral blood, taken on day 0 of AZD1222 vaccination. Every receptor here comes from an adult in good health.

The J gene is TRBJ1-6, the V gene TRBV3-1 (or the pseudogene TRBV3-2); D is possibly TRBD1 (6 bases). CDR3 length equals 18 residues. V lost 3 bases and J lost 2, with 17 bases in between. Germline V CDR1 and CDR2: LGHDT, YNNKEL (reference sequence). DNA for the CDR3: TGTGCCAGCAGCCAGGGGGCCTCCGAGGGTCCCTATAATTCACCCCTCCACTTT. Its translation: CASSQGASEGPYNSPLHF.

The chain employs TRBV29-1 and TRBJ2-1; 10 bases line up with TRBD2. The CDR3 runs to 13 residues. The J segment lost 6 bases and the V segment lost 5 bases, leaving 4 bases of the junction unmatched. CDR1 is SQVTM and CDR2 is ANQGSEA in the germline V gene. The CDR3 protein is CSVLGLAANEQFF. CDR3 nucleotide sequence: TGCAGCGTTCTTGGACTAGCGGCCAATGAGCAGTTCTTC.

This clone ranks as medium-sized (0.01 to 0.1%). The genes are TRBV19 and TRBJ1-1; D might be TRBD1 (6 bases). CDR3 size: 16 residues. Germline CDR1 LNHDA, CDR2 SQIVND (reference sequence). V shed 3 bases and J shed 0 bases, with 14 bases lying between them. CDR3 residues: CASSIAGAEMNTEAFF. DNA of the CDR3: TGTGCCAGTAGTATCGCGGGGGCAGAAATGAACACTGAAGCTTTCTTT.

The genes are TRBV5-1 and TRBJ2-7; D may be TRBD2 (5 bases). Germline V gene data show CDR1 as SGHRS and CDR2 as YFSETQ. V lost 3 bases and J lost 6, with 10 bases in between. The CDR3 extends over 12 amino acids. The CDR3 spells CASSSDGLEQYF. DNA of the CDR3: TGCGCCAGCAGCTCTGACGGACTCGAGCAGTACTTC. The full variable domain, completed using reference TRBV5-1 and TRBJ2-7, is KAGVTQTPRYLIKTRGQQVTLSCSPISGHRSVSWYQQTPGQGLQFLFEYFSETQRNKGNFPGRFSGRQFSNSRSEMNVSTLELGDSALYLCASSSDGLEQYFGPGTRLTVT.